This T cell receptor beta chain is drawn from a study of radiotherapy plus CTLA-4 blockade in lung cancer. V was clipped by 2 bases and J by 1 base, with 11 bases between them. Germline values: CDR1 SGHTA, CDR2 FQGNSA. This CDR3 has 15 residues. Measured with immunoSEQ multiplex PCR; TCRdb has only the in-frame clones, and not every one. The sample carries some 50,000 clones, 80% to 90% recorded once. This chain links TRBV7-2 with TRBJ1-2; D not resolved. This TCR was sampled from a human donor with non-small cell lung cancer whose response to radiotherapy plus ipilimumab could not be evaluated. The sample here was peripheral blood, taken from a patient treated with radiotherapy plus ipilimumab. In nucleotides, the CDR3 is TGTGCCAGCAGCTTAAACGGGGATATTAACTATGGCTACACCTTC. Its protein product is CASSLNGDINYGYTF.